This TCR beta chain came from a study of OX40 agonist ivuxolimab in advanced cancers. Turning to the study itself: Anti-PD-1, anti-PD-L1 or anti-CTLA-4 therapy given earlier was allowed, and 40% had some. Notes on the study in general: Undetermined was the antigen specificity of the expanded peripheral T cells. Within 6 weeks, CD4+ and CD8+ blood T cells expanded clonally at 0.1 to 3.0 mg/kg.

Excluded were patients having autoimmune disease history or systemic immunosuppression. CDR1 and CDR2 from the germline V gene are MNHEY and SMNVEV (reference sequence). The CDR3 totals 16 residues. V lost 5 bases and J 0 bases, leaving 14 bases between the germline ends. Remarks on this clone: Its matching antigen is unknown. The identical CDR3 is also encoded by other nucleotide sequences in the sample.

Profiled with immunoSEQ multiplex PCR; TCRdb holds only in-frame clones, not every one. In the table there are approximately 30,000 clones, more than 75% of which are singletons. The rearrangement links TRBV27 to TRBJ1-3; D unclear. This clonotype was obtained from an adult with an advanced solid tumor such as melanoma, head and neck, liver or kidney cancer. The sample in question was CD4+ or CD8+ T cells sorted from blood, obtained in a trial of the OX40 agonist ivuxolimab. CDR3 region: CASSPSDIRSGNTIYF. CDR3 in DNA: TGTGCCAGCAGTCCCTCCGACATCCGCTCTGGAAACACCATATATTTT.